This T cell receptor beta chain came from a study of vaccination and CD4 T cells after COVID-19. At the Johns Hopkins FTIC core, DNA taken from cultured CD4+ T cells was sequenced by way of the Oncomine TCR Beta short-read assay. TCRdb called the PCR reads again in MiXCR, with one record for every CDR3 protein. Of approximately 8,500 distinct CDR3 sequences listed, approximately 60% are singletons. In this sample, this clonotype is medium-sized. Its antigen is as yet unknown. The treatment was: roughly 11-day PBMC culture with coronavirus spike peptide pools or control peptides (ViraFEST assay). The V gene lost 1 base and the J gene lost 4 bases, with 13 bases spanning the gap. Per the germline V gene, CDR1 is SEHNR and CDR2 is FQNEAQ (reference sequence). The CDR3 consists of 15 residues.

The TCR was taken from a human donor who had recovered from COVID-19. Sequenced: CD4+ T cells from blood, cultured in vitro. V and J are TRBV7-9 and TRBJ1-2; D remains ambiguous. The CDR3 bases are TGTGCCAGCAGCTTAGGACGGATCGGCTTCTATGGCTACACCTTC. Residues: CASSLGRIGFYGYTF.